A single sample gave rise to the 20 T cell receptor beta chains below, sequenced in a study of T cell changes during pregnancy in multiple sclerosis. Libraries were prepared by immunoSEQ multiplex PCR; TCRdb keeps only in-frame clonotypes and omits some of them. The data show tens of thousands of clones, roughly 88% seen once. This specimen was peripheral blood, taken in the first trimester of pregnancy. The receptors stem from a female donor in good health, enrolled as a control in a pregnancy study.

The CDR3 DNA follows: TGTGCCTGTCACCGAACAGGTTATAATTCACCCCTCCACTTT. Amino acids: CACHRTGYNSPLHF. This chain connects TRBV30 to TRBJ1-6, with D tentatively TRBD1 (5 bases). The CDR3 is 14 residues long. Trimming shortened V by 6 bases and J by 4 bases, and 13 bases separated the two germline ends. Germline V lookup: CDR1 GTSNPN, CDR2 SVGIG (reference sequence).

The chain links TRBV28 to TRBJ2-7; a possible D gene is TRBD2 (6 bases). Germline values: CDR1 MDHEN, CDR2 SYDVKM. This CDR3 comprises 13 residues. V gave up 2 bases and J gave up 4 bases, with 9 bases separating them. The CDR3 DNA follows: TGTGCCAGCAGTTTACCGGGGGTGTACGAGCAGTACTTC. The encoded protein is CASSLPGVYEQYF.

This clone was observed a single time. The gene calls are TRBV29-1 and TRBJ2-7; 9 bases are shared with TRBD2. Trimming at V came to 3 bases and at J to 3 bases, leaving 6 bases not matched to a gene. This CDR3 is 14 amino acids long. Germline values: CDR1 SQVTM, CDR2 ANQGSEA. CDR3 in DNA: TGCAGCGTTGACAAGGCGGGAGGGGGCTACGAGCAGTACTTC. Translated, it gives CSVDKAGGGYEQYF.

V gene TRBV10-2 combines with J gene TRBJ2-5; no clear D. Germline V CDR1 and CDR2: WSHSY, SAAADI. V dropped 5 bases and J dropped 5 bases, with 15 bases sitting between them. The CDR3 is made up of 14 amino acids. The CDR3 DNA reads as TGCGCCAGCAGTACCGGAAGCCCCGGGGAGACCCAGTACTTC. Translation gives CASSTGSPGETQYF.

This clone appeared once. The chain has TRBV2 and TRBJ2-7; 13 bases match TRBD2. The CDR3 is made up of 16 amino acids. The V and J ends lost 5 bases and 4 bases, in that order; junction bases with no gene match: 8. Germline V gene lookup returns CDR1 SNHLY and CDR2 FYNNEI. CDR3 region: CASSPGLAGVGYEQYF. CDR3 nucleotide sequence: TGTGCCAGCAGTCCTGGACTAGCGGGAGTAGGGTACGAGCAGTACTTC.

V is TRBV4-2 and J is TRBJ1-4, with TRBD1 identical over 9 bases. The CDR3 runs 15 residues. With 1 base clipped from V and 8 bases from J, the junction kept 5 bases outside the gene matches. The germline V gene encodes CDR1 LGHNA and CDR2 YNFKEQ. Here the CDR3 reads CASSQARTGGEKLFF. DNA for the CDR3: TGTGCCAGCAGCCAAGCCCGTACAGGGGGCGAAAAACTGTTTTTT.

This rearrangement joins TRBV14 to TRBJ2-1; TRBD2 matches 9 bases. Germline V CDR1 and CDR2: SGHDN, FVKESK. The CDR3 has 15 amino acids. The trim removed 5 bases at V and 4 bases at J, leaving 6 bases unmatched. The CDR3 protein is CASSRRAGGYNEQFF. The DNA for the CDR3 is TGTGCCAGCAGCAGAAGAGCGGGGGGTTACAATGAGCAGTTCTTC.

The V gene is TRBV21-1, the J gene TRBJ2-4; the table calls TRBD2, which could not be checked here. TRBV21-1 is flagged as a pseudogene. CDR3 length equals 15 residues. CDR3 protein: CASSGGSGSKNIQYF. The DNA for the CDR3 is TGTGCCAGCAGCGGGGGGAGCGGGTCCAAAAACATTCAGTACTTC.

The chain carries TRBV4-3 and TRBJ2-2; 10 positions match TRBD2. The CDR3 extends over 17 amino acids. J gave up 6 bases and V 3 bases, and 10 bases lay outside the gene matches. CDR1 and CDR2 from the germline V gene are LGHNA and YSLEER. CDR3: CASSQFPSGREAGELFF. For the CDR3, the DNA is TGCGCCAGCAGCCAGTTCCCTAGCGGGAGAGAGGCCGGGGAGCTGTTTTTT.

This CDR3 reads CASSLGTGTGRISGTEAFF. Written as DNA, the CDR3 is TGTGCCAGCAGCTTAGGGACCGGGACAGGGAGAATAAGTGGCACTGAAGCTTTCTTT. The chain employs TRBV7-2 and TRBJ1-1; 9 nucleotides line up with TRBD1. CDR1 and CDR2 (germline): SGHTA, FQGNSA. This CDR3 has 19 amino acids. With V trimmed by 1 base and J by 4 bases, 16 bases remained unmatched.

This chain joins TRBV28 and TRBJ2-7; 9 bases map to TRBD2. This CDR3 spans 15 amino acids. Germline V gene sequence: CDR1 MDHEN, CDR2 SYDVKM. After removal of 5 bases from V and 2 bases from J, the junction contained 7 bases not matched to a gene. This chain's CDR3 is CASSRASGVTYEQYF. DNA of the CDR3: TGTGCCAGCAGTCGCGCTAGCGGGGTTACCTACGAGCAGTACTTC.

J is TRBJ1-1 and V is TRBV6-6; D ambiguous. Germline CDR1 reads MNHNY; CDR2 reads SVGAGI (reference sequence). Trimming took 0 bases from V and 6 from J, leaving 5 bases between them. CDR3 length: 12 amino acids. The CDR3 sequence: CASSYSSAEAFF. DNA of the CDR3: TGTGCCAGCAGTTACTCGAGCGCTGAAGCTTTCTTT.

The chain is built from TRBV27 and TRBJ2-7, with TRBD2 as a possible D gene (5 bases). Between the trimmed V and J ends, which lost 6 bases and 2 bases, there was a span of 20 bases. Germline V gene sequence: CDR1 MNHEY, CDR2 SMNVEV (reference sequence). The CDR3 has 16 amino acids. CDR3 nucleotides: TGTGCCAGCAGCCTTTCCGGAGGAGGAATAACCTACGAGCAGTACTTC. Encoded protein: CASSLSGGGITYEQYF.

The chain joins TRBV6-5 to TRBJ2-5; 9 bases match TRBD1. Germline CDR1 is MNHEY and CDR2 is SVGAGI. The CDR3 spans 14 residues. After removal of 6 bases from V and 5 bases from J, the junction contained 7 bases not matched to a gene. The DNA of the CDR3 is TGTGCCAGCAGCCAAAACAGGGGGCGGGAGACCCAGTACTTC. Amino acid sequence: CASSQNRGRETQYF.

V and J are TRBV7-9 and TRBJ2-2; TRBD1 is a possible D gene (6 bases). Looked up from germline, CDR1 is SEHNR and CDR2 is FQNEAQ (reference sequence). The CDR3 extends over 15 amino acids. V lost 2 bases and J lost 3, with 10 bases in between. The DNA of the CDR3 is TGTGCCAGCAGCTTAAGGGGGTTGGACACCGGGGAGCTGTTTTTT. Translation: CASSLRGLDTGELFF.

This sequence joins TRBV19 and TRBJ1-4, with 9 bases aligning to TRBD1. V was pared by 5 bases and J by 3 bases, with 7 bases of the junction left unmatched. The CDR3 runs to 16 residues. Per the germline V gene, CDR1 is LNHDA and CDR2 is SQIVND (reference sequence). The CDR3: CASSDRDREPNEKLFF. The DNA of the CDR3 is TGTGCCAGTAGTGACCGGGACAGGGAACCTAATGAAAAACTGTTTTTT.

The chain is built from TRBV5-6 and TRBJ2-1; no clear D gene. The germline CDR1 and CDR2 sequences are SGHDT and YYEEEE. V dropped 1 base and J dropped 5 bases, with 16 bases sitting between them. The CDR3 sequence is 16 residues long. The CDR3 is CASSLTYTFSNNEQFF. CDR3 nucleotides: TGTGCCAGCAGCTTGACTTACACTTTTAGCAACAATGAGCAGTTCTTC.

This chain links TRBV4-1 with TRBJ1-5; D ambiguous. Between the trimmed V and J ends, which lost 0 bases and 5 bases, there was a span of 14 bases. The CDR3 runs 16 residues. Germline CDR1 and CDR2: MGHRA and YSYEKL. The CDR3 loop reads CASSQDQRTTDQPQHF. The CDR3, as DNA: TGCGCCAGCAGCCAAGACCAGAGGACTACGGATCAGCCCCAGCATTTT.

This clone was picked up one time. V is TRBV11-2 and J is TRBJ1-2; D gene ambiguous. Trimming cost V 4 bases and J 8 bases, with 11 bases left between them. Germline CDR1 reads SGHAT; CDR2 reads FQNNGV. This CDR3 is built from 12 residues. CDR3 sequence (DNA): TGTGCCAGCAGCTCCGACGTCGGGGGCTACACCTTC. Protein product: CASSSDVGGYTF.

The chain joins TRBV5-4 to TRBJ2-1, with 7 positions matching TRBD1. The CDR3 has 15 amino acids. Trimming at V came to 2 bases and at J to 7 bases, leaving 9 bases not matched to a gene. Per germline, CDR1 SGHNT and CDR2 YYREEE (reference sequence). CDR3 DNA: TGTGCCAGCAGCTTAGACGGGACAGCTACGAATGAGCAGTTCTTC. Amino acids: CASSLDGTATNEQFF.